The clone carrying this T cell receptor beta chain has only one observation. Its antigen is still unknown. Treatment defined: oral pan-JAK inhibitor, 5-10 mg twice daily. The data belong to a study of CD8+ T cells in alopecia areata. The overall study: Those treated were given oral tofacitinib at 5 to 10 mg twice daily.

Study-level findings and limits: Clonality was higher in lesional than normal scalp, especially in alopecia totalis/universalis. Persistence of many expanded lesional clones was seen in scalp and blood during tofacitinib.

The authors extracted RNA and reverse transcribed it into cDNA as the sequencing template. Assay used: immunoSEQ multiplex PCR; TCRdb lists only in-frame clones, some missing. The profile shows 110,000 to 150,000 clones, roughly 54% of them singletons. The CDR3 loop spans 16 amino acids. Germline V CDR1 and CDR2: SGHRS, YFSETQ. V lost 4 bases and J lost 7, with 20 bases in between. The chain recombines TRBV5-1 with TRBJ1-4; possibly TRBD1 for D (6 bases). This TCR came from a human donor with alopecia areata. The sequencing used CD8+ T cells sorted from blood, collected at week 4, from a patient treated with tofacitinib. As DNA, the CDR3 is TGCGCCAGCAGCCGCCTCACAGGGACGGGGGGTGAAAAACTGTTTTTT. This sequence encodes CASSRLTGTGGEKLFF.